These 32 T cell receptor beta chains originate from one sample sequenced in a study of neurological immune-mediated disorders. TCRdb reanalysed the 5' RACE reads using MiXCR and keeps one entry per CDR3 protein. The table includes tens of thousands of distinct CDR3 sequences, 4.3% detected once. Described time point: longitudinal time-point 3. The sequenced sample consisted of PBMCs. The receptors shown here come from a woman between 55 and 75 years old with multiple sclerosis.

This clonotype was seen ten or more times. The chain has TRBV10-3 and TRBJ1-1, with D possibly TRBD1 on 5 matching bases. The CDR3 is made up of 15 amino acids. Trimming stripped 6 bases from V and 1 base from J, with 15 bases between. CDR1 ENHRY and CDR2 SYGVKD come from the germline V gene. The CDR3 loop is CAISQDQGPNTEAFF. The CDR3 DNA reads TGTGCCATCAGCCAAGATCAGGGACCGAACACTGAAGCTTTCTTT.

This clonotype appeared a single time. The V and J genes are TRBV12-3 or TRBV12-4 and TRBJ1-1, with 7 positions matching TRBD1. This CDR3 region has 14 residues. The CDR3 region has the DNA TGTGTCAGTAGCCCCGGACAGGTGAACACTGAAGCTTTCTTT. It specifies CVSSPGQVNTEAFF.

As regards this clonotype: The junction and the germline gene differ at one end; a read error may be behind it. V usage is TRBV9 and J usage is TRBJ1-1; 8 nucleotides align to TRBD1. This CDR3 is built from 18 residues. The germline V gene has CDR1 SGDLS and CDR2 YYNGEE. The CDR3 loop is CASSVARPGGWTDTEAFF. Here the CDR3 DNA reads TGTGCCAGTAGCGTAGCTCGGCCAGGGGGCTGGACAGACACTGAAGCTTTCTTT.

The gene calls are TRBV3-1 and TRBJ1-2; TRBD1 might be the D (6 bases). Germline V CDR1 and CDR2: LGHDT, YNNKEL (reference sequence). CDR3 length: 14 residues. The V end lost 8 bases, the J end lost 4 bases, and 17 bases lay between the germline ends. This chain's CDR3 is CASQDTNRVYGYTF. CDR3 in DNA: TGTGCCAGCCAAGATACCAACAGGGTCTATGGCTACACCTTC.

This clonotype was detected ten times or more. CDR3 sequence reads: CASKVSGANVLTF. CDR3 in DNA: TGTGCCAGCAAGGTCTCTGGGGCCAACGTCCTGACTTTC. The chain recombines TRBV27 with TRBJ2-6; the D is unclear. The V gene lost 7 bases and the J gene lost 0 bases, with 4 bases spanning the gap. Looked up from germline, CDR1 is MNHEY and CDR2 is SMNVEV (reference sequence). The CDR3 covers 13 residues.

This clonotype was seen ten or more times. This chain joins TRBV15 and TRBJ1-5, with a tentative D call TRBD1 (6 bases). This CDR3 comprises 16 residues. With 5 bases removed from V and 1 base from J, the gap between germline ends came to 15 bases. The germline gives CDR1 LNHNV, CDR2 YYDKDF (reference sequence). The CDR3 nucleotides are TGTGCCACCAGCGTGCAGGGGCGCGGCAGCAATCAGCCCCAGCATTTT. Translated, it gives CATSVQGRGSNQPQHF.

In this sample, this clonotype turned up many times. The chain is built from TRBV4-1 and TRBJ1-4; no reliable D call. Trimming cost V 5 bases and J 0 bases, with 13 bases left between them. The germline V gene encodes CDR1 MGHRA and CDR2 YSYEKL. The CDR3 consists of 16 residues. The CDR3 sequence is CASSARTQATNEKLFF. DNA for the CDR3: TGCGCCAGCAGCGCCCGGACGCAGGCAACTAATGAAAAACTGTTTTTT.

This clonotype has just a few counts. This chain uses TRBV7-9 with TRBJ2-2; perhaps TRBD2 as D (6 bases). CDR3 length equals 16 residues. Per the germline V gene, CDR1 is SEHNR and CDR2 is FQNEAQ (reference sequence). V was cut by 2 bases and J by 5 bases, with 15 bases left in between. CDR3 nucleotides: TGTGCCAGCAGCTTATATCTAGCCCGGGGGACCGGGGAGCTGTTTTTT. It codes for CASSLYLARGTGELFF.

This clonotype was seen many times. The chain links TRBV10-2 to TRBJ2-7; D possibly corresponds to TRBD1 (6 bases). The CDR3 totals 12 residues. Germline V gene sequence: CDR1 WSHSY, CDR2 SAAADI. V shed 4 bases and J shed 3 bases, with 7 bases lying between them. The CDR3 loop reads CASSVQGYEQYF. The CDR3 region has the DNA TGCGCCAGCAGTGTACAGGGCTACGAGCAGTACTTC.

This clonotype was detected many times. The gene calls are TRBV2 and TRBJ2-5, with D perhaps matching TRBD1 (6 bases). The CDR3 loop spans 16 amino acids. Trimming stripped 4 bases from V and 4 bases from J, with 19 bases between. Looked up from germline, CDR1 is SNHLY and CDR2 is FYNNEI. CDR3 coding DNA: TGTGCCAGCAGTGCCCTCCCCAGGGGACCGGGAGAGACCCAGTACTTC. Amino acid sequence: CASSALPRGPGETQYF.

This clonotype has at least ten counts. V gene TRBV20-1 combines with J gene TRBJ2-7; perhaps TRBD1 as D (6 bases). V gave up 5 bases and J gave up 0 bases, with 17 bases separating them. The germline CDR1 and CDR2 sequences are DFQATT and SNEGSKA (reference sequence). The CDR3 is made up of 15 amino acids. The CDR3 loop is CSASLTGRSSYEQYF. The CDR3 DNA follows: TGCAGTGCTTCCTTGACAGGCCGAAGCTCCTACGAGCAGTACTTC.

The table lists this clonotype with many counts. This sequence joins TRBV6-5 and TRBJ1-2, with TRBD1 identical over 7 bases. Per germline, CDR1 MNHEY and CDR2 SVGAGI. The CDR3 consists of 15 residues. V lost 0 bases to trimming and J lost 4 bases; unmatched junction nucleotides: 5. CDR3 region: CASSYSTGPIYGYTF. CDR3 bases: TGTGCCAGCAGTTACTCGACAGGGCCAATCTATGGCTACACCTTC.

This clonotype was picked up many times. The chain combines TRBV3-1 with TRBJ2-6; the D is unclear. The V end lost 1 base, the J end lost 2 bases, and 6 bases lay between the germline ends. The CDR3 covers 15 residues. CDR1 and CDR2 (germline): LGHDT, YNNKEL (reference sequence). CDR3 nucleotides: TGTGCCAGCAGCCAAGGGAGAGCTGGGGCCAACGTCCTGACTTTC. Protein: CASSQGRAGANVLTF.

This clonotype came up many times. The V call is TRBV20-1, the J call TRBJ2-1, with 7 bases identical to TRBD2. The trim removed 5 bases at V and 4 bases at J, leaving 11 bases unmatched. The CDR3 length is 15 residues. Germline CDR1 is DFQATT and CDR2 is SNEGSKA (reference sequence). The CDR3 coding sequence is TGCAGTGCTCTAGGAGGCGGGGGACCTTACAATGAGCAGTTCTTC. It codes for CSALGGGGPYNEQFF.

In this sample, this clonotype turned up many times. In DNA, the CDR3 is TGTGCCAGCAGCTTGTCGAGGGTCGGCGAGCAGTACTTC. This encodes CASSLSRVGEQYF. V gene TRBV5-6 combines with J gene TRBJ2-7; TRBD2 is a possible D gene (5 bases). Trimming removed 1 base from V and 6 bases from J, with 11 bases in between. Germline V CDR1 and CDR2: SGHDT, YYEEEE. There are 13 residues in the CDR3.

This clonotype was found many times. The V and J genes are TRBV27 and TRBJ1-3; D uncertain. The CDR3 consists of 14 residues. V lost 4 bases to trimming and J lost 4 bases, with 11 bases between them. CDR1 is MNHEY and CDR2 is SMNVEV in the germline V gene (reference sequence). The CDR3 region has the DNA TGTGCCAGCAGTTCCCCTGCCTCCGGAAACACCATATATTTT. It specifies CASSSPASGNTIYF.

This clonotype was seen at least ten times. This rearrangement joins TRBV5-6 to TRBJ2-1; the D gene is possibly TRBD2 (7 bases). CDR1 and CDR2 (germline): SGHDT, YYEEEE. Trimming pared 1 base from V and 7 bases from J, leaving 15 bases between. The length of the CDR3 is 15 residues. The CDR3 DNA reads TGTGCCAGCAGCTTGAGAGGGGGGGCCGGGAATGAGCAGTTCTTC. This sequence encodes CASSLRGGAGNEQFF.

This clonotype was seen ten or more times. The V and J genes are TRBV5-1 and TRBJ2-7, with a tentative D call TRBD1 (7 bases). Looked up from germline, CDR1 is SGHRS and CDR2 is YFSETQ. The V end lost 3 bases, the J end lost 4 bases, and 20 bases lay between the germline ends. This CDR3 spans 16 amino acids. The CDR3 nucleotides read TGCGCCAGCAGCTCCCAGGGGGGCCGGAGGGTGTACGAGCAGTACTTC. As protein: CASSSQGGRRVYEQYF.

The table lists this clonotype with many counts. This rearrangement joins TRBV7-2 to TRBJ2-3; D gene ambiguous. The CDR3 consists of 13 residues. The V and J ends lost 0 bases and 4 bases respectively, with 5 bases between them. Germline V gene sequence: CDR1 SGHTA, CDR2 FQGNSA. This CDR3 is CASSLAAADTQYF. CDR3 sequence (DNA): TGTGCCAGCAGCTTAGCGGCGGCAGATACGCAGTATTTT.

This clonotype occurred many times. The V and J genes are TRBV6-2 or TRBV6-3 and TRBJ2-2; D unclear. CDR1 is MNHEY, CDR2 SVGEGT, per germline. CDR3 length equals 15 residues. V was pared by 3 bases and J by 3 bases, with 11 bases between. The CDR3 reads CASSYPQTYTGELFF. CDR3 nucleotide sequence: TGTGCCAGCAGTTATCCGCAGACTTACACCGGGGAGCTGTTTTTT.

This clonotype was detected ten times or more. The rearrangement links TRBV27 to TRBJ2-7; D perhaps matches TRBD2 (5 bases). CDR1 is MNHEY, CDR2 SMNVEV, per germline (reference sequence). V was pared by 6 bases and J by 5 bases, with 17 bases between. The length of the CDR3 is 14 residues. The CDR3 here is CASRVRTHRDEQYF. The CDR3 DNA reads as TGTGCCAGCAGAGTCCGGACTCACCGGGACGAGCAGTACTTC.

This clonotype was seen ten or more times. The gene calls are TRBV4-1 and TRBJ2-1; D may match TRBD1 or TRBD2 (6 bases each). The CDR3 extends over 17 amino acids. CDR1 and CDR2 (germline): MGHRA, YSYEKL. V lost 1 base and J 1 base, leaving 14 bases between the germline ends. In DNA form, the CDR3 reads TGCGCCAGCAGCCAAGTATTCCGGGGGCCGTCCTACAATGAGCAGTTCTTC. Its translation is CASSQVFRGPSYNEQFF.

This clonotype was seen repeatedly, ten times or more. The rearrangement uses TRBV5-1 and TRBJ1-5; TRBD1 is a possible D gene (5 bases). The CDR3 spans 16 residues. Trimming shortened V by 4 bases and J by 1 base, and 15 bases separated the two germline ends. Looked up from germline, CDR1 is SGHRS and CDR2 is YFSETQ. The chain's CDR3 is CASSPGHLESNQPQHF. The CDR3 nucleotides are TGCGCCAGCAGCCCCGGACACCTTGAAAGCAATCAGCCCCAGCATTTT.

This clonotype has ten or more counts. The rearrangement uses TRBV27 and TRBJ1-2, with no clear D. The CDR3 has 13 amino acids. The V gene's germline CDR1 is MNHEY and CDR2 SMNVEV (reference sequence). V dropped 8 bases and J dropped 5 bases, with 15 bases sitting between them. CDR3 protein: CASHSWEGYGYTF. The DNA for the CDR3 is TGTGCCAGCCATAGTTGGGAAGGGTATGGCTACACCTTC.

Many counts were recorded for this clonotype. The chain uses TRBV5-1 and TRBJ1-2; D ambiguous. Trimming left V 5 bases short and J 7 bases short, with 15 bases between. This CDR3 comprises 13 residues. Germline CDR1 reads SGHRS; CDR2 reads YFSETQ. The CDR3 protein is CASRLGAGSGYTF. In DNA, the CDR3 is TGCGCCAGCAGGCTTGGCGCGGGGAGTGGCTACACCTTC.

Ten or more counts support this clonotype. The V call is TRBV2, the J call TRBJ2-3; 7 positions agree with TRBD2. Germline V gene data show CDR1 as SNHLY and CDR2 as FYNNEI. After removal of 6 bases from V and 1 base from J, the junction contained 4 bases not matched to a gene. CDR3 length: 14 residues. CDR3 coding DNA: TGTGCCAGCAGGGGGGGGTTAGGCACAGATACGCAGTATTTT. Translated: CASRGGLGTDTQYF.

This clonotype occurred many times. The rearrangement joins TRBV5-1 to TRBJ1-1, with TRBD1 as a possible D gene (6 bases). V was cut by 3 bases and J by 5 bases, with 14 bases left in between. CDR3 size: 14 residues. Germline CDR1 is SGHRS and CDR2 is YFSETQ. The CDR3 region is CASSSQGAYTEAFF. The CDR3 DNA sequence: TGCGCCAGCAGCTCACAGGGAGCCTATACTGAAGCTTTCTTT. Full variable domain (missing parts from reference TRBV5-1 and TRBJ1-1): KAGVTQTPRYLIKTRGQQVTLSCSPISGHRSVSWYQQTPGQGLQFLFEYFSETQRNKGNFPGRFSGRQFSNSRSEMNVSTLELGDSALYLCASSSQGAYTEAFFGQGTRLTVV.

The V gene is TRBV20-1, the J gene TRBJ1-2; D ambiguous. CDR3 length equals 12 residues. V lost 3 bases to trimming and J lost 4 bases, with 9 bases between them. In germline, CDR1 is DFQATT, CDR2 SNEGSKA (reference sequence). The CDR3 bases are TGCAGTGCTAGGATCGATATCTATGGCTACACCTTC. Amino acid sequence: CSARIDIYGYTF.

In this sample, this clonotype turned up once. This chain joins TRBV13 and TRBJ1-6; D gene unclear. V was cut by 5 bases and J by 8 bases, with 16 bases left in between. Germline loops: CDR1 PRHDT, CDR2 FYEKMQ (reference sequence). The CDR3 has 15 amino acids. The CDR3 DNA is TGTGCCAGCAGCCTCCCCCATGGAAACGATTCACCCCTCCACTTT. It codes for CASSLPHGNDSPLHF.

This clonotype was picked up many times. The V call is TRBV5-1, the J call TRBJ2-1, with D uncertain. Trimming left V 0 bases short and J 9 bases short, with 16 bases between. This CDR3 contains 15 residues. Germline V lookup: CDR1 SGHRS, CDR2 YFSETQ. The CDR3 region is CASSLEGIDSPEQFF. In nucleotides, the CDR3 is TGCGCCAGCAGCTTGGAAGGGATTGATTCACCTGAGCAGTTCTTC.

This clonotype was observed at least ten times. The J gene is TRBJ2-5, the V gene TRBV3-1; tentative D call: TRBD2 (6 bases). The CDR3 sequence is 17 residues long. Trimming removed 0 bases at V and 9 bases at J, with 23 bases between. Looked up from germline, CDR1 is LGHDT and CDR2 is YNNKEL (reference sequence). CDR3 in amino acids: CASSQDPLGGQAGAQYF. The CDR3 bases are TGTGCCAGCAGCCAAGACCCCCTCGGAGGGCAGGCCGGGGCCCAGTACTTC.

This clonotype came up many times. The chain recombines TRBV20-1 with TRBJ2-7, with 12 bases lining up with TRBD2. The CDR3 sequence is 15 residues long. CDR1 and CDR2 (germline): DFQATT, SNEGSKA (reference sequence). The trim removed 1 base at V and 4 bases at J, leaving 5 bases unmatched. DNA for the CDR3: TGCAGTGCTAGAGCCCTAGCGGGGGGGCGGTACGAGCAGTACTTC. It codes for CSARALAGGRYEQYF.